This T cell receptor (beta chain) was retrieved from a study of T-cell memory formation after mild COVID-19. Whole-study findings and limits: Contracting clones from day 15 to 85 had balanced CD4/CD8; later expanders favoured CD4+.

In TCRdb, the 5' RACE reads were re-called with MiXCR into one record per CDR3 protein. The table shows more than 300,000 distinct CDR3 sequences, with 20% to 25% occurring only once. V lost 7 bases to trimming and J lost 8 bases, with 11 bases between them. The CDR3 length is 11 residues. The germline gives CDR1 ENHRY, CDR2 SYGVKD. This clonotype was found a few times. Its antigen is currently unknown. This sequence joins TRBV10-3 and TRBJ1-1, with a tentative D call TRBD1 (5 bases). Sample: PBMCs or a T cell subset sorted from them (not recorded which). The clonotype comes from a man aged 18 to 35 who had mild COVID-19 (a few samples of this study predate the infection). Cell type and time point are not known. The CDR3 DNA sequence: TGTGCCATCATGGCCGGGACGGAAGCTTTCTTT. Translation gives CAIMAGTEAFF.